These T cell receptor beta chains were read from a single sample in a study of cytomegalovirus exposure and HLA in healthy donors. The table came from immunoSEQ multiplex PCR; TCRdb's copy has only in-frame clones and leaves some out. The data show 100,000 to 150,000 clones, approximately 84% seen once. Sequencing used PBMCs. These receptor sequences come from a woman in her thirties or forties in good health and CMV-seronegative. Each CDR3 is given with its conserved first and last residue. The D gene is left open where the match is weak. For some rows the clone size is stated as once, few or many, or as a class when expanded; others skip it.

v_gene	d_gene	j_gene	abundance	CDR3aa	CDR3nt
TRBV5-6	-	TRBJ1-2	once	CASSTVGLLGYGYTF	TGTGCCAGCAGCACCGTGGGCCTACTGGGCTATGGCTACACCTTC
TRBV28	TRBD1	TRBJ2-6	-	CASSRTGPGANVLTF	TGTGCCAGCAGTAGGACAGGTCCTGGGGCCAACGTCCTGACTTTC
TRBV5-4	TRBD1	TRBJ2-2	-	CASSLGGQTNTGELFF	TGTGCCAGCAGCTTAGGGGGACAGACAAACACCGGGGAGCTGTTTTTT
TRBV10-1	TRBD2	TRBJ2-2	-	CASKTSGRAGHRGAVF	TGCGCCAGCAAAACTAGCGGGAGGGCCGGACACCGGGGAGCTGTTTTT
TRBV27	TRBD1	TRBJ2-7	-	CASSLSRGMAEQYF	TGTGCCAGCAGTCTAAGCAGGGGGATGGCCGAGCAGTACTTC
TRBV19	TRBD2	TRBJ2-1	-	CASSTGTSHLDEQFF	TGTGCCAGTAGTACGGGGACTAGTCACCTCGATGAGCAGTTCTTC
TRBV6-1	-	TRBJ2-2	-	CASEVGATGELFF	TGTGCCAGCGAGGTTGGGGCGACCGGGGAGCTGTTTTTT
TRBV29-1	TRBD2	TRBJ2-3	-	CSVGSSGRGDTQYF	TGCAGTGTTGGGAGTAGCGGGAGAGGGGATACGCAGTATTTT
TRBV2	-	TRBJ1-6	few	CASTRESSYNSPLHF	TGTGCCAGCACACGGGAGAGCTCCTATAATTCACCCCTCCACTTT
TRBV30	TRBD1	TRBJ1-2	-	CAWSVRGQVYGYTF	TGTGCCTGGAGTGTACGAGGACAGGTCTATGGCTACACCTTC
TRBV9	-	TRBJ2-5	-	CASSRADQETQYF	TGTGCCAGCAGTAGAGCGGATCAAGAGACCCAGTACTTC
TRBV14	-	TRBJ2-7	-	CASSQDRGYEQYF	TGTGCCAGCAGCCAAGATCGCGGTTACGAGCAGTACTTC
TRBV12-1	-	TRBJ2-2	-	CASSFVASGSTNTGELFF	-
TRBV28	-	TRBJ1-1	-	CASSPSQGPGTEAFF	TGTGCCAGCAGCCCCTCCCAGGGGCCGGGCACTGAAGCTTTCTTT
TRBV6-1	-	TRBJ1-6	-	CASSPGHPDSPLHF	TGTGCCAGCTCCCCGGGACATCCTGATTCACCCCTCCACTTT
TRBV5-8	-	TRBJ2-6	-	CASSLEGTGANVLTF	TGTGCCAGCAGCTTGGAGGGGACTGGGGCCAACGTCCTGACTTTC
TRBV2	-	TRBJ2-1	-	CASSGSPYNEQFF	TGTGCCAGTTCAGGGTCCCCCTACAATGAGCAGTTCTTC
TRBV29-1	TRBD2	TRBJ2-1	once	CSVDSSGSSYNEQFF	TGCAGCGTAGACTCTAGCGGCAGCTCCTACAATGAGCAGTTCTTC
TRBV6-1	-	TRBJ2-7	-	CASSELTGEPYEQYF	TGTGCCAGCAGTGAACTTACAGGAGAGCCCTACGAGCAGTACTTC
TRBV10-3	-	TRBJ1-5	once	CATGQISNQPQHF	TGTGCCACCGGACAGATTAGCAATCAGCCCCAGCATTTT
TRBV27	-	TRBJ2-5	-	CASRGRETQYF	TGTGCCAGCAGGGGGCGGGAGACCCAGTACTTC
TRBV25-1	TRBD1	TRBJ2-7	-	CASALTGAYEQYF	TGTGCCAGTGCCTTGACAGGGGCCTACGAGCAGTACTTC
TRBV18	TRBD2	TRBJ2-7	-	CASSSGLVLEQYF	TGTGCCAGCTCATCTGGACTAGTTCTCGAGCAGTACTTC
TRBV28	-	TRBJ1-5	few	CASSLSRVNQPQHF	TGTGCCAGCAGTTTAAGCAGGGTCAATCAGCCCCAGCATTTT
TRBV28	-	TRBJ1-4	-	CASSFPPNFVQPEKLFF	TGTGCCAGCAGTTTTCCCCCTAACTTTGTACAGCCAGAAAAACTGTTTTTT
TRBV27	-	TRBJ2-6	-	CASSSSGVPGANGLTF	TGTGCCAGCAGTTCCTCTGGGGTACCTGGGGCCAACGGCCTGACTTTC
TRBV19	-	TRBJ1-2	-	CASSIREGPRQGYTF	TGTGCCAGTAGTATACGGGAGGGTCCGCGGCAGGGCTACACCTTC
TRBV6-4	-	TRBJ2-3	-	CASSASGTDTQYF	TGTGCCAGCAGTGCTAGCGGCACAGATACGCAGTATTTT